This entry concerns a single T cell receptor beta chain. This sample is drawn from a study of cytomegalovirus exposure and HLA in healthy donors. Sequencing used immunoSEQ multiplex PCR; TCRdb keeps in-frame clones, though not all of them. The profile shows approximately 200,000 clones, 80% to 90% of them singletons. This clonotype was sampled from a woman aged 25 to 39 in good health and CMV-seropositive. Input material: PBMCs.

CDR3: CASSGGGNIDTQYF. The CDR3, as DNA: TGTGCCAGCAGTGGGGGGGGCAATATTGATACGCAGTATTTT. The V and J genes are TRBV2 and TRBJ2-3, with D tentatively TRBD2 (7 bases). The CDR3 is made up of 14 amino acids. Trimming left V 4 bases short and J 6 bases short, with 14 bases between. Germline assignment: CDR1 SNHLY and CDR2 FYNNEI.